What follows are 12 T cell receptor beta chains derived from one specimen sequenced in a study of blood T cell repertoires in COVID-19. The data were produced by immunoSEQ multiplex PCR, yet TCRdb's version contains in-frame clones alone and is incomplete. The table records fewer than 600,000 clones, about 88% of them present only once. The sample consisted of peripheral blood. The receptors come from a man between 18 and 29 years old with COVID-19, enrolled during active disease.

The chain employs TRBV10-2 and TRBJ2-1; 11 nucleotides agree with TRBD2. CDR3 length: 15 residues. V dropped 6 bases and J dropped 4; count of bases not matched to a gene: 5. CDR1 WSHSY and CDR2 SAAADI come from the germline V gene. The CDR3 bases are TGCGCCAGCAGGGGAGGACTAGCGGGTTACAATGAGCAGTTCTTC. It specifies CASRGGLAGYNEQFF.

The chain has TRBV7-2 and TRBJ1-2, with D unclear. Germline lookup yields CDR1 SGHTA and CDR2 FQGNSA. V lost 1 base and J 7 bases, leaving 10 bases between the germline ends. The CDR3 totals 13 residues. The DNA for the CDR3 is TGTGCCAGCAGCTTAGGGAGGGCCGCTGGCTACACCTTC. Protein product: CASSLGRAAGYTF.

This chain joins TRBV7-6 and TRBJ2-3; D remains unclear. This CDR3 is built from 11 residues. Trimming took 3 bases from V and 5 from J, leaving 3 bases between them. Germline values: CDR1 SGHVS, CDR2 FNYEAQ. CDR3 DNA: TGTGCCAGCAGCTTTCTAGATACGCAGTATTTT. Protein: CASSFLDTQYF.

This clone was detected a few times. Distinct nucleotide sequences in the sample also encode this CDR3. The rearrangement uses TRBV29-1 and TRBJ1-1; 8 positions match TRBD1. V lost 6 bases to trimming and J lost 5 bases; unmatched junction nucleotides: 5. Germline V gives CDR1 SQVTM, CDR2 ANQGSEA. This CDR3 comprises 12 residues. This chain's CDR3 is CSVGQGGTEAFF. The CDR3 nucleotides are TGCAGCGTCGGACAGGGCGGGACTGAAGCTTTCTTT.

The V gene is TRBV5-4, the J gene TRBJ2-5; possibly TRBD2 for D (5 bases). The CDR3 contains 15 residues. CDR1 SGHNT and CDR2 YYREEE come from the germline V gene (reference sequence). Trimming cost V 0 bases and J 5 bases, with 14 bases left between them. For the CDR3, the DNA is TGTGCCAGCAGCTTGGAGGATTCCCGAGGGGAGACCCAGTACTTC. Encoded protein: CASSLEDSRGETQYF.

The rearrangement joins TRBV27 to TRBJ1-6; D is possibly TRBD1 (5 bases). V was trimmed by 3 bases and J by 6 bases, leaving 21 bases between them. Germline CDR1 reads MNHEY; CDR2 reads SMNVEV (reference sequence). CDR3 length equals 18 residues. The CDR3 spells CASSFLPGGLGGNSPLHF. CDR3 DNA: TGTGCCAGCAGTTTCCTCCCGGGGGGTCTTGGCGGTAATTCACCCCTCCACTTT.

The rearrangement uses TRBV6-5 and TRBJ2-7; no firm D call. Trimming shortened V by 4 bases and J by 2 bases, and 18 bases separated the two germline ends. The CDR3 sequence is 16 residues long. Germline loops: CDR1 MNHEY, CDR2 SVGAGI. DNA of the CDR3: TGTGCCAGCAGTTCCACGAAGGTTAGCCCCCCCTACGAGCAGTACTTC. It translates to CASSSTKVSPPYEQYF.

The chain combines TRBV9 with TRBJ2-3; a weak D match, TRBD2 (5 bases). This CDR3 has 16 amino acids. V lost 2 bases, J lost 3 bases, and 16 bases lay in between. Germline V CDR1 and CDR2: SGDLS, YYNGEE. The CDR3: CASSVGRGSQTDTQYF. DNA for the CDR3: TGTGCCAGCAGCGTGGGGAGAGGGAGCCAAACAGATACGCAGTATTTT.

The CDR3 sequence is CASSKREGRNEQFF. The CDR3 nucleotides read TGTGCCAGCAGTAAGCGGGAGGGCCGCAATGAGCAGTTCTTC. The chain has TRBV6-5 and TRBJ2-1; 10 nucleotides align to TRBD2. This CDR3 has 14 residues. CDR1 and CDR2 (germline): MNHEY, SVGAGI. Losses at the gene ends were 5 bases for V and 6 bases for J; bases not matched to a gene: 4.

CDR3 sequence (DNA): TGTGCCACCAGTGAGGGGGACAGGGGAAGGCAGCCCCAGCATTTT. Its translation: CATSEGDRGRQPQHF. The genes are TRBV24-1 and TRBJ1-5, with 10 nucleotides matching TRBD1. J gave up 7 bases and V 4 bases, and 6 bases lay outside the gene matches. The germline V gene has CDR1 KGHDR and CDR2 SFDVKD. The CDR3 spans 15 residues.

This clone showed up just once. The chain uses TRBV2 and TRBJ2-2; D ambiguous. Germline V gene sequence: CDR1 SNHLY, CDR2 FYNNEI. The CDR3 has 15 amino acids. V was trimmed by 6 bases and J by 3 bases, leaving 14 bases between them. CDR3 nucleotides: TGTGCCAGCAGGGTAGCCCTCGGGTACACCGGGGAGCTGTTTTTT. Its translation: CASRVALGYTGELFF.

This sequence joins TRBV7-6 and TRBJ2-1, with D possibly being TRBD2 (5 bases). This CDR3 has 15 amino acids. V lost 5 bases, J lost 4 bases, and 15 bases lay in between. Germline CDR1 and CDR2: SGHVS and FNYEAQ. CDR3 DNA: TGTGCCAGCAGCCCGGCGGCTAGCAGGTACAATGAGCAGTTCTTC. Translated, it gives CASSPAASRYNEQFF.